This TCR beta chain was identified during a study of CD8+CD57+ T cells in acquired aplastic anemia. Background on the study: CD4+ and CD8+ cells, once sorted, gave DNA averaging roughly 3 ug.

To note about this clonotype: The antigen is unknown.

CDR3 and TCR beta VDJ profiling relied on genomic DNA as the template. TCRdb reprocessed the reads with MiXCR, giving one entry per CDR3 protein. The table records under 350,000 distinct CDR3 sequences, approximately 60% of them present only once. Study results and limitations: Overlapping CD8+ CDR3 repertoires of patients and controls contained approximately 28 shared sequences.

The CDR3 covers 13 residues. CDR1 is MDHEN, CDR2 SYDVKM, per germline. Deletions cut 1 base from V and 6 bases from J, with 10 bases between. For sequencing, patients were chosen who had shown expansion of CD8+CD57+ cells by flow cytometry. The study sampled blood from patients who had received no therapy. The chain combines TRBV28 with TRBJ2-7; a weak D match, TRBD1 (5 bases). The receptor comes from a human donor with aplastic anemia. Input material: sorted CD4+, CD8+, or CD8+CD57+ T cells (not recorded which) from PBMCs. The CDR3 nucleotides are TGTGCCAGCAGTTTATTGGTAGGGGTCGAGCAGTACTTC. Translating gives CASSLLVGVEQYF.